One and the same sample provided the 11 T cell receptor beta chains below, sequenced in a study of blood T cell repertoires in COVID-19. The method was immunoSEQ multiplex PCR; TCRdb's version includes in-frame clones alone and lacks a portion of them. The data hold tens of thousands of clones, with more than 70% observed a single time. The sample was peripheral blood. The receptors here all came from a woman aged 80 or over with acute or convalescent COVID-19.

This chain connects TRBV28 to TRBJ1-5; D remains ambiguous. The germline V gene encodes CDR1 MDHEN and CDR2 SYDVKM. CDR3 size: 13 residues. V was pared by 3 bases and J by 5 bases, with 8 bases between. The CDR3 bases are TGTGCCAGCAGTTTTGGCTCGTATCAGCCCCAGCATTTT. As protein: CASSFGSYQPQHF.

This chain connects TRBV6-1 to TRBJ1-1; the match to TRBD1 covers 8 bases. CDR1 MNHNS and CDR2 SASEGT come from the germline V gene. This CDR3 is built from 13 residues. V trimming: 3 bases; J trimming: 3 bases; junction bases outside the gene matches: 0. Here the CDR3 DNA reads TGTGCCAGCAGTGAGGACAGGGACACTGAAGCTTTCTTT. It translates to CASSEDRDTEAFF.

J is TRBJ2-7 and V is TRBV29-1, with TRBD2 matching 11 bases. With 6 bases clipped from V and 9 bases from J, the junction kept 10 bases outside the gene matches. The CDR3 runs to 13 residues. Per germline, CDR1 SQVTM and CDR2 ANQGSEA. DNA for the CDR3: TGCAGCGTGGGGACTAGCGGCGTAGAGGGGCAGTACTTC. It translates to CSVGTSGVEGQYF.

The genes are TRBV28 and TRBJ2-6; 9 nucleotides agree with TRBD1. Unmatched junction bases numbered 3, after V lost 4 bases and J lost 2 bases. The CDR3 runs 16 residues. From germline, CDR1 is MDHEN and CDR2 SYDVKM. Here the CDR3 reads CASSWTGVAGANVLTF. CDR3 sequence (DNA): TGTGCCAGCAGTTGGACAGGGGTGGCTGGGGCCAACGTCCTGACTTTC.

The V call is TRBV28, the J call TRBJ2-3, with 8 bases aligning to TRBD2. Germline lookup yields CDR1 MDHEN and CDR2 SYDVKM. The CDR3 is 15 residues long. The V and J ends lost 4 bases and 2 bases, in that order; junction bases with no gene match: 5. This chain's CDR3 is CASSSRGGNTDTQYF. Written as DNA, the CDR3 is TGTGCCAGCAGTTCCCGGGGGGGGAACACAGATACGCAGTATTTT.

The sample holds a few counts of this clone. The chain couples TRBV29-1 to TRBJ2-2; 8 nucleotides match TRBD2. Germline lookup yields CDR1 SQVTM and CDR2 ANQGSEA. J gave up 5 bases and V 5 bases, and 4 bases lay outside the gene matches. The CDR3 runs 13 residues. CDR3 sequence reads: CSVTERGTGELFF. CDR3 DNA sequence: TGCAGCGTTACTGAGCGGGGGACCGGGGAGCTGTTTTTT.

The genes are TRBV6-5 and TRBJ2-1; 10 nucleotides agree with TRBD2. V lost 6 bases, J lost 7 bases, and 9 bases stayed unmatched. Germline V gene sequence: CDR1 MNHEY, CDR2 SVGAGI. This CDR3 contains 15 residues. The CDR3 is CASRSGGGFWNEQFF. CDR3 coding DNA: TGTGCCAGCAGAAGCGGGGGGGGGTTTTGGAATGAGCAGTTCTTC.

V and J are TRBV18 and TRBJ2-3, with unresolved D. Germline V gene sequence: CDR1 KGHSH, CDR2 LQKENI. V lost 2 bases to trimming and J lost 4 bases, with 4 bases between them. The CDR3 loop spans 12 amino acids. DNA for the CDR3: TGTGCCAGCTCACCATCGGCAGATACGCAGTATTTT. It encodes CASSPSADTQYF.

V usage is TRBV11-3 and J usage is TRBJ2-3; 10 nucleotides align to TRBD1. Germline CDR1 reads SGHNT; CDR2 reads YENEEA. Trimming took 2 bases from V and 3 from J; bases not matched to a gene: 2. The CDR3 loop spans 15 amino acids. CDR3 region: CASSLRQGATDTQYF. In DNA, the CDR3 is TGTGCCAGCAGCTTAAGACAGGGGGCAACAGATACGCAGTATTTT.

J is TRBJ1-1 and V is TRBV7-9; D is undetermined. The V end lost 0 bases, the J end lost 2 bases, and 7 bases lay between the germline ends. The CDR3 runs 14 residues. Germline values: CDR1 SEHNR, CDR2 FQNEAQ (reference sequence). CDR3 residues: CASSLAPRNTEAFF. The CDR3 coding sequence is TGTGCCAGCAGCTTAGCCCCCAGAAACACTGAAGCTTTCTTT.

This clone was observed once. The CDR3, as DNA: TGCAGCGTTGGATTGACGGCGGGGGGGCCTGGTGAGACCCAGTACTTC. Protein sequence: CSVGLTAGGPGETQYF. The rearrangement uses TRBV29-1 and TRBJ2-5, with 9 bases identical to TRBD2. The CDR3 loop spans 16 amino acids. J was trimmed by 5 bases and V by 4 bases; bases with no gene match: 14. CDR1 and CDR2 from the germline V gene are SQVTM and ANQGSEA.